The TCR beta chain under discussion was sequenced for a study of long-term antiretroviral therapy in people with HIV. This clone showed up just once. Its matching antigen is unknown. Survey-level resolution applied to immunoSEQ assay v3.0. Profiled with immunoSEQ multiplex PCR; TCRdb holds only in-frame clones, not every one. The table records 40,000 to 50,000 clones, less than 95% of them present only once. Whole-study findings and limits: It was observed that HIV repertoires exhibited narrower CDR3 length ranges than controls.

No donor had fewer than one pre-ART PBMC sample or fewer than two post-ART PBMC samples. People in the study who had HIV all got their treatment in the United States. Specimens held roughly 0.9-10 million cryopreserved PBMC prior to DNA extraction. With 4 bases clipped from V and 10 bases from J, the junction kept 19 bases outside the gene matches. The CDR3 runs to 17 residues. Germline loops: CDR1 MNHEY, CDR2 SMNVEV (reference sequence). This TCR was sampled from a man aged 30 to 45 with HIV. The specimen was unsorted PBMCs, collected 9 to 9.5 years after starting antiretroviral therapy. The V and J genes are TRBV27 and TRBJ2-5; the match to TRBD2 covers 9 bases. The CDR3, as DNA: TGTGCCAGCAGTTCACTCCTCGCTGCGGGGGGGAAGAGGAGCCAGTACTTC. It translates to CASSSLLAAGGKRSQYF.